The text below deals with one T cell receptor beta chain. This clone was seen more than once but under ten times. Its antigen specificity is not known. No qualities accompany the bases; no much larger clone lies one base away. The collaborating institutions used their own protocols to collect whole blood in K2EDTA tubes. For TCRbeta analysis, collaborators shipped samples as frozen whole blood, isolated PBMCs, or DNA extracted from either of those sample types. The immunoSEQ Assay, a bias-controlled multiplex PCR, was used to amplify TCRbeta CDR3 regions from genomic DNA. As for the original processing: Nucleated cell counts per sample were estimated from amplification of reference gene primers within the assay. To quantify the absolute abundance of each unique TCRbeta CDR3 rearrangement, sequence reads were collapsed and filtered. For each sample, productive Simpson clonality was calculated as the square root of Simpson's diversity index over productive rearrangements. Held by TCRdb, this immuneACCESS table contains in-frame sequences only and omits some clones. Under half of the omission traces to an unresolved V gene where checked; the cause of the rest is unknown. That table gives V, J and clone size, and the DNA gave D and trimming. The table for this sample lists about 190,000 clones; nearly 90% of them were counted only once. 0.6% to 0.8% of the sample lies in the top ten.

The data were obtained in a study of blood T cell repertoires in COVID-19 (dated by TCRdb to the early 2020s). Regarding the study in general: Samples covering the acute and convalescent phases of COVID-19 were provided by collaborators in the United States, Italy and Spain. The samples were drawn from the first 160 participants of the ongoing ImmuneRACE study and from some 1,300 subjects provided by 6 global collaborators. A freely available public database, intended as a resource for researchers studying the immune response to SARS-CoV-2, is where the repertoires were released. Deeply sampled blood TCRbeta repertoires from subjects exposed to, actively infected with, or recovered from COVID-19 were included in the dataset. Where HLA class I and class II types were available, the types were taken from metadata supplied by the sample provider, not from assay-based typing. The prospective study material was composed of cDNA or gDNA derived from T cells, B-cell-depleted T cells, or PBMCs. A de-identified subject ID, COVID-19 status, age in years and sex were almost always included in the sample metadata. Beyond this particular receptor, the publication reports: The quantity of clinical and demographic metadata differed by source and by participant and was supplied without curation.

Per the germline V gene, MRHNA is the CDR1 and SNTAGT is the CDR2. After removal of 0 bases from V and 10 bases from J, the junction retains 3 bases not matched to a gene. From the cysteine up to the phenylalanine, the CDR3 has a length of 13 residues. The CDR3 DNA has 39 bases and is translated from base 1. The sequence joins TRBV6-4 to TRBJ2-3, with 8 bases in between that match TRBD1. The sequenced material came from peripheral blood. The TCR was taken from a man aged 50-60 years with acute or convalescent COVID-19. The CDR3 amino acid sequence is: CASSDSRTGPQYF. The DNA reads TGTGCCAGCAGTGACTCTCGGACAGGGCCGCAGTATTTT.